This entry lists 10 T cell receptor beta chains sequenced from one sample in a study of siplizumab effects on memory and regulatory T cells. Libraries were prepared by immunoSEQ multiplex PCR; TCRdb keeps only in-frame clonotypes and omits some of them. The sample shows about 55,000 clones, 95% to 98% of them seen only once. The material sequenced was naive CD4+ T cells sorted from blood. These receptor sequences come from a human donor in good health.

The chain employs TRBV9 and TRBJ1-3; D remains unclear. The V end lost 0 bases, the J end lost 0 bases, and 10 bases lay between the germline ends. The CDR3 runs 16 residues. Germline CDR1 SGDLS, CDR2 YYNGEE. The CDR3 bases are TGTGCCAGCAGCGTAGATACCAGACTCTCTGGAAACACCATATATTTT. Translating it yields CASSVDTRLSGNTIYF.

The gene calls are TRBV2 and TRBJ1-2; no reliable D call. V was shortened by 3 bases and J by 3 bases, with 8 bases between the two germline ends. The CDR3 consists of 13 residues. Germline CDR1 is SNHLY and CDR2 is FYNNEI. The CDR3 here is CASSDTEDYGYTF. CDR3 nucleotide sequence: TGTGCCAGCAGTGATACAGAGGACTATGGCTACACCTTC.

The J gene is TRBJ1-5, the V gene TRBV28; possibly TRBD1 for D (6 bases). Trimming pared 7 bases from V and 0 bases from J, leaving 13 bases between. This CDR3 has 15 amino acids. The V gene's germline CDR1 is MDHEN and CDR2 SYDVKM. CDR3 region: CASNRQAVSNQPQHF. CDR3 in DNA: TGTGCCAGCAACCGACAGGCGGTTAGCAATCAGCCCCAGCATTTT.

The CDR3 DNA reads TGTGCCAGTAAACCTAGCGGGGCCTACGAGCAGTACTTC. This gives the protein CASKPSGAYEQYF. The V and J genes are TRBV7-2 and TRBJ2-7, with 9 nucleotides matching TRBD2. In germline, CDR1 is SGHTA, CDR2 FQGNSA. J gave up 2 bases and V 9 bases, and 5 bases lay outside the gene matches. CDR3 size: 13 residues.

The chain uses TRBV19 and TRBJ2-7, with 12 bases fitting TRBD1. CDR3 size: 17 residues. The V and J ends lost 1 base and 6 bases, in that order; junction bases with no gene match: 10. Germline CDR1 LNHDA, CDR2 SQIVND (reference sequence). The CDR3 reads CASSIGRDRGRSGEQYF. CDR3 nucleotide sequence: TGTGCCAGTAGTATAGGTAGGGACAGGGGGCGATCTGGCGAGCAGTACTTC.

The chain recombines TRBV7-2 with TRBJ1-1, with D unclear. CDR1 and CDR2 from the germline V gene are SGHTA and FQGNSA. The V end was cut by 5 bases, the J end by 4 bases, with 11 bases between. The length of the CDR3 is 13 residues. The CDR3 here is CASSRQLTTEAFF. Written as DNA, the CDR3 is TGTGCCAGCAGCCGCCAGCTGACCACTGAAGCTTTCTTT. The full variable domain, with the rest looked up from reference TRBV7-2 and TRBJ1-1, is GAGVSQSPSNKVTEKGKDVELRCDPISGHTALYWYRQSLGQGLEFLIYFQGNSAPDKSGLPSDRFSAERTGGSVSTLTIQRTQQEDSAVYLCASSRQLTTEAFFGQGTRLTVV.

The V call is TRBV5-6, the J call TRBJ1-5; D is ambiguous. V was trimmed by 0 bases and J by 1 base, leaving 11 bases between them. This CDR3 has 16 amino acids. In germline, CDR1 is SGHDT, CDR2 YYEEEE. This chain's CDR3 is CASSLVAGGSNQPQHF. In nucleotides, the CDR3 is TGTGCCAGCAGCTTGGTGGCAGGCGGAAGCAATCAGCCCCAGCATTTT.

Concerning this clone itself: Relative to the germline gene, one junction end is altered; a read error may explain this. The CDR3 protein is CASNLDPSSYNEQFF. DNA of the CDR3: TGTGCCAGCAACTTAGATCCGAGCTCCTACAATGAGCAGTTCTTC. The chain is built from TRBV7-3 and TRBJ2-1; no firm D call. Germline lookup yields CDR1 SGHTA and CDR2 FQGTGA. The CDR3 has 15 residues.

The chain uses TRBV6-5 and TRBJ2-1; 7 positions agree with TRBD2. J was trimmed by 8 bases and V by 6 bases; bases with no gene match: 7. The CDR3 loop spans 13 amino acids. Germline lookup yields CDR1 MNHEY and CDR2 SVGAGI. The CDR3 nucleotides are TGTGCCAGCAGCAGAACTAGCGTCGATGAGCAGTTCTTC. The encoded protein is CASSRTSVDEQFF.

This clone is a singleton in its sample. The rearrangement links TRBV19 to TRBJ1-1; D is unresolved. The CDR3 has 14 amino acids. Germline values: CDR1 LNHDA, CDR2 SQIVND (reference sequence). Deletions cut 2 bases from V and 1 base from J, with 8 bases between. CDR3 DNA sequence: TGTGCCAGTAGTATAAGGGTCGGGAACACTGAAGCTTTCTTT. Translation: CASSIRVGNTEAFF. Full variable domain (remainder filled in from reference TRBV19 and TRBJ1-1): DGGITQSPKYLFRKEGQNVTLSCEQNLNHDAMYWYRQDPGQGLRLIYYSQIVNDFQKGDIAEGYSVSREKKESFPLTVTSAQKNPTAFYLCASSIRVGNTEAFFGQGTRLTVV.